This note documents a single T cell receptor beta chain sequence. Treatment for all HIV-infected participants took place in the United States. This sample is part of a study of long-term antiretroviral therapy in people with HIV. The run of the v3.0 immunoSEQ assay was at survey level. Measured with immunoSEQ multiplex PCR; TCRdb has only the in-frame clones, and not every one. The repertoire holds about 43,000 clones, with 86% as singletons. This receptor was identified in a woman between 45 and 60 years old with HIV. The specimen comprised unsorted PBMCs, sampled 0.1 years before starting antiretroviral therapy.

The CDR3: CGTRDRVGKLFF. DNA of the CDR3: TGTGGAACTCGGGACAGGGTAGGAAAACTGTTTTTT. The rearrangement uses TRBV19 and TRBJ1-4; 9 bases align to TRBD1. Germline assignment: CDR1 LNHDA and CDR2 SQIVND (reference sequence). The CDR3 spans 12 residues.